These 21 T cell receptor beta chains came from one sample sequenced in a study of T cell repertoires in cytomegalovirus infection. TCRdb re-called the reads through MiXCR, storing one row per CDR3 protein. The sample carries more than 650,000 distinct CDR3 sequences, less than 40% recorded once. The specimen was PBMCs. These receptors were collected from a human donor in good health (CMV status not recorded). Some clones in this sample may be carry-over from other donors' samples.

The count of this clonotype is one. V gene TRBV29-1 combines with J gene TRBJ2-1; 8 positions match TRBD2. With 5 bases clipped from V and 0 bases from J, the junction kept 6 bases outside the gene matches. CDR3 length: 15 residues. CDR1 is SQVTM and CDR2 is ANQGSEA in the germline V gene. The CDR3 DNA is TGCAGCGTTTCCCGCGGGGGGAGCTCCTACAATGAGCAGTTCTTC. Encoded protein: CSVSRGGSSYNEQFF.

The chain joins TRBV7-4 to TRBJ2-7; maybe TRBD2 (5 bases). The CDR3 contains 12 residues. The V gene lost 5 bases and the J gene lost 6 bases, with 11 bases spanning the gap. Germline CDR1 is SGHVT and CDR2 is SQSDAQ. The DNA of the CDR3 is TGTGCCAGCAGCACCGGGAAGGGCGAGCAGTACTTC. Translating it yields CASSTGKGEQYF. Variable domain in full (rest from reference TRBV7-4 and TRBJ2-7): GAGVSQSPRYKVAKRGRDVALRCDSISGHVTLYWYRQTLGQGSEVLTYSQSDAQRDKSGRPSGRFSAERPERSVSTLKIQRTEQGDSAVYLCASSTGKGEQYFGPGTRLTVT.

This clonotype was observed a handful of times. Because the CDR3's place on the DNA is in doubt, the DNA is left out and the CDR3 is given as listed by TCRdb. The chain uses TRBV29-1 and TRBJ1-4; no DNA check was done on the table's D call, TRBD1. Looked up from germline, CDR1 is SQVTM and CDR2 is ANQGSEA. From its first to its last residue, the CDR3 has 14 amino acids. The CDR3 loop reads CSVGPGTGKMKQFF.

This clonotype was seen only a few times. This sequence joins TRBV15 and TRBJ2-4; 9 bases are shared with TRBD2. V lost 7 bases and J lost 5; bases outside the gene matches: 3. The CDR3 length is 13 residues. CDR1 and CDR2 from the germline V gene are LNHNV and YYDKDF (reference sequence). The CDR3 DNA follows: TGTGCCACCACGCGGGAGGGTGAAAACATTCAGTACTTC. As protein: CATTREGENIQYF.

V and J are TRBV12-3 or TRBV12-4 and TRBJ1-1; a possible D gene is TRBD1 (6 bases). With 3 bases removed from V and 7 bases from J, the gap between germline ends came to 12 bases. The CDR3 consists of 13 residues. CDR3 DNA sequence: TGTGCCAGCAGTTTCCAGCCGACAGGTGAAGCTTTCTTT. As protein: CASSFQPTGEAFF.

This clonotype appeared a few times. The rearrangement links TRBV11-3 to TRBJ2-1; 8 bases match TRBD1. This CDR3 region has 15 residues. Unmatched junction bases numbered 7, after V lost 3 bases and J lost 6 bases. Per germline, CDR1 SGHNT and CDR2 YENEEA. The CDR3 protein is CASSLRGQVTNEQFF. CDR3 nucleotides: TGTGCCAGCAGCTTGAGGGGACAGGTCACCAATGAGCAGTTCTTC.

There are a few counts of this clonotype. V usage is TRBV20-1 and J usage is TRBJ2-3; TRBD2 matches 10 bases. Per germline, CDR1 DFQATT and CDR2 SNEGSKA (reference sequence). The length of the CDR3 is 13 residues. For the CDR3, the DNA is TGCAGCCTTACTAGCGGGGGCACAGATACGCAGTATTTT. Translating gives CSLTSGGTDTQYF.

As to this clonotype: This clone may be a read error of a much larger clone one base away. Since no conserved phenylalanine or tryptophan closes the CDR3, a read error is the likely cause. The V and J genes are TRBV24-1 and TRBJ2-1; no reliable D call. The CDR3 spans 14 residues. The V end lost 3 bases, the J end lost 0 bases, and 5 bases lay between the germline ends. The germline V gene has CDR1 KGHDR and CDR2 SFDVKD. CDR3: CATSDRSSYNEQFL. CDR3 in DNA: TGTGCCACCAGTGATCGTAGCTCCTACAATGAGCAGTTCTTA.

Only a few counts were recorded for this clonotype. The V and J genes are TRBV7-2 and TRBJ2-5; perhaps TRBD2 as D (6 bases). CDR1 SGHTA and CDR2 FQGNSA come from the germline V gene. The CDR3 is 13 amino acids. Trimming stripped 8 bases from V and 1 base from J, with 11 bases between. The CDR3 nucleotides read TGTGCCAGCCTGAGGGGACTCCAAGAGACCCAGTACTTC. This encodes CASLRGLQETQYF.

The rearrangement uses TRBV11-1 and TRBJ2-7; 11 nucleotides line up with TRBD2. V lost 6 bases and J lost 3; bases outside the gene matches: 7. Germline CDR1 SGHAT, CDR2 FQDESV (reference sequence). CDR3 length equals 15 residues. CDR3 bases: TGTGCCAGCAGGTTACTAGCGGGGGATATCTACGAGCAGTACTTC. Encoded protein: CASRLLAGDIYEQYF.

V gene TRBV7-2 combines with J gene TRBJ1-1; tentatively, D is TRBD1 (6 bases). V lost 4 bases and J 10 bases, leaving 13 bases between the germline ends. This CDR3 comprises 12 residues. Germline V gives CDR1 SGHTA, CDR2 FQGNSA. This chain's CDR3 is CASSSHRESAFF. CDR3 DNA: TGTGCCAGCAGCTCCCACAGGGAGTCAGCTTTCTTT.

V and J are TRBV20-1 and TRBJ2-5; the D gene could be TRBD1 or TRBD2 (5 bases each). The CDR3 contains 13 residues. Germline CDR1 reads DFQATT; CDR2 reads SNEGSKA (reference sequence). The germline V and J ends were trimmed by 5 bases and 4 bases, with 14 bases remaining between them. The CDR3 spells CSAFSGTGETQYF. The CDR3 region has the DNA TGCAGTGCTTTTTCCGGGACGGGAGAGACCCAGTACTTC.

Here the CDR3 reads CASSSVHANTEAFF. In DNA, the CDR3 is TGTGCCAGCAGCTCGGTTCATGCGAACACTGAAGCTTTCTTT. The gene calls are TRBV7-9 and TRBJ1-1; D unresolved. This CDR3 is built from 14 residues. With 4 bases removed from V and 1 base from J, the gap between germline ends came to 10 bases. CDR1 and CDR2 (germline): SEHNR, FQNEAQ (reference sequence).

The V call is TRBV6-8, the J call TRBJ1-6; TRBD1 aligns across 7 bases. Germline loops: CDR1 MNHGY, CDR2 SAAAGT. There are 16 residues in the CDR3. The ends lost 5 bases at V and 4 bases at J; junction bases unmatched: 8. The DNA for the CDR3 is TGTGCCAGCAGTCAGGCGCAGGGGGTGTATAATTCACCCCTCCACTTT. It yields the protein CASSQAQGVYNSPLHF.

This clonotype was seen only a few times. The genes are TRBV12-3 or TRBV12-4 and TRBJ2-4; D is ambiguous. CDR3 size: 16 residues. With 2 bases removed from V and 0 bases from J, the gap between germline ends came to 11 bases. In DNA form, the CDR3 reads TGTGCCAGCAGTTTAAGAGCGAGATTAGCCAAAAACATTCAGTACTTC. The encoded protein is CASSLRARLAKNIQYF.

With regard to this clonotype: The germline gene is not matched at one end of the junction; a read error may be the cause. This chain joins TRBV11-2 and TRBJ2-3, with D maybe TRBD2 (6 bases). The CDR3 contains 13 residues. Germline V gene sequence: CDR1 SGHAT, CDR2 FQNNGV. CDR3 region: CASSLAVTSWRDF. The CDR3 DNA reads TGTGCCAGCAGCTTAGCGGTGACTAGTTGGAGGGATTTT.

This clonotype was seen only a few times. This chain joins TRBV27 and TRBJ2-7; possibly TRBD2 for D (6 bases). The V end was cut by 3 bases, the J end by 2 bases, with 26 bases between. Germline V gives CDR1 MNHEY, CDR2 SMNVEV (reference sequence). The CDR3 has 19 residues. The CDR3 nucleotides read TGTGCCAGCAGTTTGTTCCCCCGATCATTGGGGGGAGTAACCTACGAGCAGTACTTC. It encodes CASSLFPRSLGGVTYEQYF.

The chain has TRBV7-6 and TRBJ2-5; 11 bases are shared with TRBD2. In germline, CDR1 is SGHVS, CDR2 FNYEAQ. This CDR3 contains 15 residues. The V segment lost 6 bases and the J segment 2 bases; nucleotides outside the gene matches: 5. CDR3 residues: CASSYSGGVQETQYF. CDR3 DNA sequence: TGTGCCAGCAGTTATAGCGGGGGGGTTCAAGAGACCCAGTACTTC.

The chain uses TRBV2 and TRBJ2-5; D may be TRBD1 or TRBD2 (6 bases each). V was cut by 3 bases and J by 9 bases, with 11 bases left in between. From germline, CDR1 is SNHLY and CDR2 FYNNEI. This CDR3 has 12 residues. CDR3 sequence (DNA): TGTGCCAGCAGTGATAGGGGGGTGGCCCAGTACTTC. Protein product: CASSDRGVAQYF.

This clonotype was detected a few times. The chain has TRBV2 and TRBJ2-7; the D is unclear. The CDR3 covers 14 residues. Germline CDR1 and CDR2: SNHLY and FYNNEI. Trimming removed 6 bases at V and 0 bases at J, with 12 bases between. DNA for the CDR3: TGTGCCAGCAGCAATCCCCTGGTCTCCTACGAGCAGTACTTC. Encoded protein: CASSNPLVSYEQYF.

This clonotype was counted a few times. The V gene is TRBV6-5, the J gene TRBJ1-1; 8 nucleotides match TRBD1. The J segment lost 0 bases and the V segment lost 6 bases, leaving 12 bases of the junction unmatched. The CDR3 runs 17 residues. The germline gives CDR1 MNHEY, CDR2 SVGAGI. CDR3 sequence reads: CASSKQSPQGVNTEAFF. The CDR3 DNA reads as TGTGCCAGCAGCAAACAAAGCCCACAGGGGGTGAACACTGAAGCTTTCTTT.